The rows below give T cell receptor beta chains drawn from one sample of a study of T cell repertoires in cytomegalovirus infection. TCRdb ran MiXCR on the reads and lists one entry per CDR3 protein. Of more than 500,000 distinct CDR3 sequences listed, more than 15% are singletons. The specimen sequenced was CD8+ T cells from PBMCs. The receptors derive from a human donor in good health (CMV status not recorded). Some clones in this sample may be carry-over from other donors' samples. CDR3s include the opening cysteine and the closing phenylalanine or tryptophan. The order of the fields is V gene, D gene, J gene, clone size, CDR3 DNA, CDR3 protein. D genes are given only for firm matches. Clone size appears in some rows only: once, few, many, or a class for an expanded clone.

TRBV9	-	TRBJ2-7	-	TGTGCCAGCAGCGTAGGAGGGGACCGGCCCTACGAGCAGTACTTC	CASSVGGDRPYEQYF
TRBV27	TRBD2	TRBJ2-1	few	TGTGCCAGCAGTCTATACGGGACTAGCGGGGGGGCGAATGAGCAGTTCTTC	CASSLYGTSGGANEQFF
TRBV19	-	TRBJ1-1	few	TGTGCCAGTAGTATAGGATCCGAGGGTAGACCGAACACTGAAGCTTTCTTT	CASSIGSEGRPNTEAFF
TRBV4-2	-	TRBJ2-3	-	TGTGCCAGCAGCCTACCCTCGGGGGGCCCTAGCACAGATACGCAGTATTTT	CASSLPSGGPSTDTQYF
TRBV5-1	-	TRBJ2-1	-	TGCGCCAGCAGCCTGACAGGTATCCTCTCCTACAATGAGCAGTTCTTC	CASSLTGILSYNEQFF
TRBV29-1	-	TRBJ2-3	few	TGCAGCGTTGAGTCCCCACTAGGCACAGATACGCAGTATTTT	CSVESPLGTDTQYF
TRBV2	TRBD1	TRBJ2-2	few	TGTGCCAGCAGTGAAAATCCCGACTTACAGGGGGCAGACACCGGGGAGCTGTTTTTT	CASSENPDLQGADTGELFF
TRBV25-1	-	TRBJ2-3	-	TGTGCCAGCAGTGAATGGGGAGATACGCAGTATTTT	CASSEWGDTQYF
TRBV7-9	-	TRBJ2-2	few	TGTGCCAGCAGCTCGGCAGATCCCACCGGGGAGCTGTTTTTT	CASSSADPTGELFF
TRBV9	-	TRBJ2-7	-	TGTGCCAGCAGCGTACAGGGCAAGGACGAGCAGTACTTC	CASSVQGKDEQYF
TRBV7-2	-	TRBJ1-5	many	TGTGCCAGCAGCTCCTATGGGGGGACACGGAATCAGCCCCAGCATTTT	CASSSYGGTRNQPQHF
TRBV12-5	-	TRBJ2-5	few	TGTGCTAGTGGTTTTAACCGGGAGACCCAGTACTTC	CASGFNRETQYF
TRBV20-1	-	TRBJ1-1	-	TGCAGTGCTACGTCTGAGAACACTGAAGCTTTCTTT	CSATSENTEAFF
TRBV4-1	TRBD2	TRBJ2-2	few	TGCGCCAGCAGCCAAGGAGCCAGCGGGGGCGGCACCGGGGAGCTGTTTTTT	CASSQGASGGGTGELFF
TRBV4-1	-	TRBJ2-7	-	TGCGCCAGCAGCCCTTCTAGGGGTCAGGACGAGCAGTACTTC	CASSPSRGQDEQYF
TRBV20-1	TRBD2	TRBJ2-7	few	TGCAGTGCTGGGGACTACACTAGCTCCTACGAGCAGTACTTC	CSAGDYTSSYEQYF
TRBV7-9	-	TRBJ2-2	many	TGTGCCAGCAGCCCCCCCGGGTATCCCACCGGGGAGCTGTTTTTT	CASSPPGYPTGELFF
TRBV2	TRBD1	TRBJ2-2	-	TGTGCCAGCACCCCGGACAGGGGGAACACCGGGGAGCTGTTTTTT	CASTPDRGNTGELFF
TRBV7-9	TRBD1	TRBJ2-7	many	TGTGCCAGCAGCTACAGGACAGGGGAGAACTACGAGCAGTACTTC	CASSYRTGENYEQYF
TRBV5-4	TRBD1	TRBJ2-7	-	TGTGCCAGCAGCCCGGATCTAGGACAGGGGGACTACGAGCAGTACTTC	CASSPDLGQGDYEQYF
TRBV19	-	TRBJ1-1	-	TGTGCCACTTCCGGGTGGGACACTGAAGCTTTCTTT	CATSGWDTEAFF
TRBV23-1	-	TRBJ1-1	-	TGCGCCAGCAGTCAGCGTACAGGGTCGGTGAACACTGAAGCTTTCTTT	CASSQRTGSVNTEAFF
TRBV29-1	-	TRBJ1-2	-	TGCAGCGTTGAAGATGAAATAGGGTGGGGCTACACCTTC	CSVEDEIGWGYTF
TRBV13	-	TRBJ2-3	-	TGTGCCAGCAGCTTATCGGGACTGGAGGAGTATTTT	CASSLSGLEEYF
TRBV7-8	TRBD1	TRBJ1-4	many	TGTGCCAGCAGCTGGGTCCCGGGACAGGGGGCGGAAAAACTGTTTTTT	CASSWVPGQGAEKLFF
TRBV7-2	TRBD2	TRBJ2-2	many	TGTGCCAGCAGAAAGCTAGCGGGAGGGGCCGGGGAGCTGTTTTTT	CASRKLAGGAGELFF
TRBV4-1	-	TRBJ1-4	-	TGCGCCAGCAGCCAGGAACTAGTAGAAAAACTGTTTTTT	CASSQELVEKLFF
TRBV7-9	TRBD1	TRBJ1-5	many	TGTGCCAGCAGCCCGACCGGGACAGGGGGCAATCAGCCCCAGCATTTT	CASSPTGTGGNQPQHF
TRBV6-1	-	TRBJ2-2	many	TGTGCCAGCAAGCCGGGACTCGCGAACACCGGGGAGCTGTTTTTT	CASKPGLANTGELFF
TRBV7-6	-	TRBJ2-7	many	TGTGCCAGCAGCTTATCCGGGACGGTTAGCTCCTACGAGCAGTACTTC	CASSLSGTVSSYEQYF
TRBV5-4	TRBD2	TRBJ2-1	-	TGTGCCAGCAGCTTTGGCGGGGGGGCCTATGAGCAGTTCTTC	CASSFGGGAYEQFF
TRBV13	TRBD2	TRBJ2-7	-	TGTGCCAGCAGCTGGACCGGGACTAGCGGTTCCTACGAGCAGTACTTC	CASSWTGTSGSYEQYF
TRBV10-3	-	TRBJ2-7	few	TGTGCCATCAGGGACTCCTACGAGCAGTACTTC	CAIRDSYEQYF
TRBV4-1	TRBD1	TRBJ1-1	-	TGCGCCAGCAGCCCTGGGACAGCCTCAGGACCTGGGAACACTGAAGCTTTCTTT	CASSPGTASGPGNTEAFF
TRBV12-3/TRBV12-4	TRBD1	TRBJ1-1	many	TGTGCCAGCACCAATCCAGGACAGGGCAACACTGAAGCTTTCTTT	CASTNPGQGNTEAFF
TRBV24-1	TRBD2	TRBJ2-1	many	TGTGCCACCAGTGACCGGCTAGCGGGAGGGCCGGGTGAGCAGTTCTTC	CATSDRLAGGPGEQFF
TRBV29-1	TRBD1	TRBJ2-7	-	TGCAGCGCCGCGGACAGGGGGGACGAGCAGTACTTC	CSAADRGDEQYF
TRBV27	-	TRBJ2-1	once	TGTGCCAGCAGTTCTCCCACTTCAGCCAGTCATGAGCAGTTCTTC	CASSSPTSASHEQFF
TRBV6-5	-	TRBJ2-3	-	TGTGCCAGCAGTTACGACCGGCGCCCGGGACCAGATACGCAGTATTTT	CASSYDRRPGPDTQYF
TRBV7-9	-	TRBJ2-7	many	TGTGCCAGCAGTTTCGGTGCGTACGAGCAGTACTTC	CASSFGAYEQYF
TRBV6-1	-	TRBJ2-2	-	TGTGCCAGCAGTGAACCGGCGAACACCGGGGAGCTGTTTTTT	CASSEPANTGELFF
TRBV29-1	-	TRBJ2-2	-	TGCAGCGTTGAAACCGCCGGAGGCACCGGGGAGCTGTTTTTT	CSVETAGGTGELFF
TRBV7-9	TRBD2	TRBJ2-3	many	TGTGCCAGCAGCTTCCGGACTAGCGGGAGCCCAGATACGCAGTATTTT	CASSFRTSGSPDTQYF
TRBV27	TRBD2	TRBJ2-3	-	TGTGCCAGCAGTCTGACAACTAGCGGGATTGAAAATACGCAGTATTTT	CASSLTTSGIENTQYF
TRBV11-3	-	TRBJ2-3	-	TGTGCCAGCAGTCCTCGGGGGTCTCCGCTAAGGACAGATACGCAGTATTTT	CASSPRGSPLRTDTQYF
TRBV9	-	TRBJ2-7	-	TGTGCCAGCAGCGGCTACGGGAAATCCTACGAGCAGTACTTC	CASSGYGKSYEQYF
TRBV10-2	-	TRBJ1-1	-	TGCGCCAGCACCGACTCCCGGGATCGGCTTAGATGGACTGAAGCTTTCTTT	CASTDSRDRLRWTEAFF
TRBV9	-	TRBJ1-2	few	TGTGCCAGCAGCCCCCCACAGACCCTCGTTCCTGGCTACACCTTC	CASSPPQTLVPGYTF
TRBV6-6	TRBD2	TRBJ2-5	-	TGTGCCAGCAGTTTGACTAGCGGGGGGCCGGGTGAGACCCAGTACTTC	CASSLTSGGPGETQYF
TRBV5-1	TRBD2	TRBJ2-4	few	TGCGCCAGCAGCTTGGTAGCGGGGGGCAAAAACATTCAGTACTTC	CASSLVAGGKNIQYF
TRBV5-4	TRBD1	TRBJ2-3	-	TGTGCCAGCAGCTTGGGACAGGGTGTGGGCACAGATACGCAGTATTTT	CASSLGQGVGTDTQYF
TRBV19	-	TRBJ2-1	-	TGTGCCAGTAGTATTTGGGGGGCCTACAATGAGCAGTTCTTC	CASSIWGAYNEQFF
TRBV29-1	TRBD1	TRBJ2-1	few	TGCAGCGTTGTCGGCAGTCCGCAGGAAAGCTCCGGGACAGCCGCGAGGAATGAGCAGTTCTTC	CSVVGSPQESSGTAARNEQFF
TRBV11-2	-	TRBJ1-1	many	TGTGCCAGCAGCTTAGGGCAGAGAGGCACTGAAGCTTTCTTT	CASSLGQRGTEAFF
TRBV14	TRBD1	TRBJ1-1	many	TGTGCCAGCAGCCAACACGGGACAGAGGCTTTCTTT	CASSQHGTEAFF
TRBV6-6	-	TRBJ1-1	-	TGTGCCGTCAGGGTGAACACTGAAGCTTTCTTT	CAVRVNTEAFF
TRBV6-1	-	TRBJ1-1	many	TGTGCCAGCAGTTTGGCGCGGGAGGGCGAGGTTCGCACTGAAGCTTTCTTT	CASSLAREGEVRTEAFF
TRBV9	-	TRBJ2-3	-	TGTGCCAGCAGCGTAAATGATGGGTACGCTCAGCCCCAGTATTTT	CASSVNDGYAQPQYF